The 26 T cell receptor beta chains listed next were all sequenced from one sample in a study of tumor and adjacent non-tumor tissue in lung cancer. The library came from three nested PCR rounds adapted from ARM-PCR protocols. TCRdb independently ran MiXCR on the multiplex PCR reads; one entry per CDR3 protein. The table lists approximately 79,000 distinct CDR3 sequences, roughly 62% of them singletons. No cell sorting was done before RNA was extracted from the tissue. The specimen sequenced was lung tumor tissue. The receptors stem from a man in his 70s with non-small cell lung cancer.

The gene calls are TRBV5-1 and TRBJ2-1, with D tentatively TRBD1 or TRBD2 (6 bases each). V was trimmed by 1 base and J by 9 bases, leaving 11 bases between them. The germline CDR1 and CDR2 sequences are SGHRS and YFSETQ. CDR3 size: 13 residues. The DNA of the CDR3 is TGCGCCAGCAGCTTGTGCAGGGGAGGTGAGCAGTTCTTC. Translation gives CASSLCRGGEQFF. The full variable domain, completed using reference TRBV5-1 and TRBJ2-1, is KAGVTQTPRYLIKTRGQQVTLSCSPISGHRSVSWYQQTPGQGLQFLFEYFSETQRNKGNFPGRFSGRQFSNSRSEMNVSTLELGDSALYLCASSLCRGGEQFFGPGTRLTVL.

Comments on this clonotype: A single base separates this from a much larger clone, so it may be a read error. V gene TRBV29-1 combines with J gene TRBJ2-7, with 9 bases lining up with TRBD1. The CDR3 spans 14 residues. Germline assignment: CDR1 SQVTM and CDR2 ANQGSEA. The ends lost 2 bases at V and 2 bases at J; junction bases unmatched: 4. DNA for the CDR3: TGCAGCGTTGAACCGAGACAGGGGGCCTACGAGCAGTACTTC. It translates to CSVEPRQGAYEQYF.

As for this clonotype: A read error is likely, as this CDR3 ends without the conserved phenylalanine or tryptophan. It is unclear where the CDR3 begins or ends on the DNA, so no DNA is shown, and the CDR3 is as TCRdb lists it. This CDR3 is CANSLANRGPYL. This chain connects TRBV11-2 to TRBJ2-5; the D call TRBD1 from the table was never checked on the DNA. The germline V gene has CDR1 SGHAT and CDR2 FQNNGV. The CDR3 is made up of 12 amino acids, end residues included.

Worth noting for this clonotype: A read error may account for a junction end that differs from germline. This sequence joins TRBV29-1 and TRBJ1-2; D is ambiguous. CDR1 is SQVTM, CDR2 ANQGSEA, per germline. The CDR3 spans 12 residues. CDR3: CSVATSNYDYTF. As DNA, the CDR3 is TGCAGCGTAGCCACCTCTAACTATGACTACACCTTC.

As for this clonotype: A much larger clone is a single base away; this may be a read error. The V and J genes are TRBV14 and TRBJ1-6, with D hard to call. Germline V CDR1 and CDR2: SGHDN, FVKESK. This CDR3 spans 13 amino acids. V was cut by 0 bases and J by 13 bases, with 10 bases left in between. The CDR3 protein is CASSQDSRTPLHF. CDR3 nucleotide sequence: TGTGCCAGCAGCCAAGATTCTAGGACGCCCCTCCACTTT.

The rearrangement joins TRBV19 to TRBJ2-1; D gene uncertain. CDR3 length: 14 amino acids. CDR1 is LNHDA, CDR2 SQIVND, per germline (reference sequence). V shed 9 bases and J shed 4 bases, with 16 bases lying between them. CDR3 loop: CARKDRTLYNEQFF. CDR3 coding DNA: TGTGCCAGGAAAGATCGGACCCTATACAATGAGCAGTTCTTC.

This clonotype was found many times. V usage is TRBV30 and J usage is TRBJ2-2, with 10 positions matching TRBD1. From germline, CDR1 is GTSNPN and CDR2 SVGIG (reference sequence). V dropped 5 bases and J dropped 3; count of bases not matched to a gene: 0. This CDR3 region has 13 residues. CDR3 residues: CAWGTGDTGELFF. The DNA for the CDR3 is TGTGCCTGGGGGACAGGGGACACCGGGGAGCTGTTTTTT.

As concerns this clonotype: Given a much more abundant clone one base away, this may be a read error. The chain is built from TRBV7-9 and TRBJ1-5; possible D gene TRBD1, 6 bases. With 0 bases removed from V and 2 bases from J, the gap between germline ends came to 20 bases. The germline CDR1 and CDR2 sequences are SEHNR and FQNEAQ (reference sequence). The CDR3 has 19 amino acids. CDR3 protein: CASSLASRPDGGRNQPQHF. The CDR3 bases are TGTGCCAGCAGCTTAGCTAGCAGGCCGGATGGGGGGCGCAATCAGCCCCAGCATTTT.

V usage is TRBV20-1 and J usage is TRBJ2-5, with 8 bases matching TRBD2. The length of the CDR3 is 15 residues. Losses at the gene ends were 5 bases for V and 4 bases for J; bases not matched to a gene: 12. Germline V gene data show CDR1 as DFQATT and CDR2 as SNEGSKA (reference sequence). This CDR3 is CSAPPLRSGGETQYF. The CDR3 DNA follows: TGCAGTGCTCCACCCCTTCGGAGCGGGGGAGAGACCCAGTACTTC.

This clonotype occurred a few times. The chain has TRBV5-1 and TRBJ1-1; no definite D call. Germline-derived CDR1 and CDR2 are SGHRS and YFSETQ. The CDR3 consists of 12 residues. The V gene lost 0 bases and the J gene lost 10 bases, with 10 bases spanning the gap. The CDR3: CASSLGTAGAFF. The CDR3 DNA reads TGCGCCAGCAGCTTGGGGACTGCCGGAGCTTTCTTT.

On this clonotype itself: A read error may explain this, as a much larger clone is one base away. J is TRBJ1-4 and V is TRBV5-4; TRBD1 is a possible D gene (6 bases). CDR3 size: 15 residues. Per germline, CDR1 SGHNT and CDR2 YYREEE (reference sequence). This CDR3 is CASNLGAGTNEKLFF. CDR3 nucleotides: TGTGCCAGCAACTTGGGGGCAGGAACTAATGAAAAACTGTTTTTT.

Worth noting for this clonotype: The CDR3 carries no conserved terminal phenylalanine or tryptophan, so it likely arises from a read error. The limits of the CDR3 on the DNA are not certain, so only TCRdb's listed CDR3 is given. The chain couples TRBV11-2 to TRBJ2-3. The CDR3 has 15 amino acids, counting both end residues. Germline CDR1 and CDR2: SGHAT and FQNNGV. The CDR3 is CASSLEGVLRGGRYY.

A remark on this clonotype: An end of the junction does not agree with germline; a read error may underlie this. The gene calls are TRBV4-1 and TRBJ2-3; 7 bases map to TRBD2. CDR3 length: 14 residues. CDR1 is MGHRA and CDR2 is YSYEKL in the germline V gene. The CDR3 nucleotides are TGCGCCAGCAGCCAAGGCCCGGCGGGAGATACGCAATATTTT. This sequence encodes CASSQGPAGDTQYF.

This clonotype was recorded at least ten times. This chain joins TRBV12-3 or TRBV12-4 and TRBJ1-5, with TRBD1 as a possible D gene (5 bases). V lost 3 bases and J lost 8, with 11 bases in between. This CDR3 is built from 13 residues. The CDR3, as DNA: TGTGCCAGCAGTTTTGGGCAGGGAGAGCCCCAGCATTTT. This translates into CASSFGQGEPQHF.

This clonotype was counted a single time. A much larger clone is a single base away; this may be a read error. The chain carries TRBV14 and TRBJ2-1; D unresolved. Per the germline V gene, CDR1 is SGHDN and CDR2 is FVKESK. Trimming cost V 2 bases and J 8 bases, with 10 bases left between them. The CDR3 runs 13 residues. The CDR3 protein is CASSQILYDEQFF. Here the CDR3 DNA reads TGTGCCAGCAGCCAAATATTATACGATGAGCAGTTCTTC.

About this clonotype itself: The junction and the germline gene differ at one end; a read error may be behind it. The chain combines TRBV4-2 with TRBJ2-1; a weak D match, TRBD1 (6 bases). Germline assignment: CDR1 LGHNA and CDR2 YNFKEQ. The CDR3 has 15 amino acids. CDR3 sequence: CANSQVGHGYNEQFF. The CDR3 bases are TGTGCCAACAGCCAAGTGGGACATGGTTACAATGAGCAGTTCTTC.

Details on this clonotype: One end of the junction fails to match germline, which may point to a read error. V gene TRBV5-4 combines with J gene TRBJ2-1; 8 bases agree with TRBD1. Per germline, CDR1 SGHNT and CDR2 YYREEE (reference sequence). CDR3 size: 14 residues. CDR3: CVSSFGQGANVQFF. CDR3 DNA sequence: TGTGTCAGCAGCTTTGGGCAGGGGGCGAATGTGCAGTTCTTC.

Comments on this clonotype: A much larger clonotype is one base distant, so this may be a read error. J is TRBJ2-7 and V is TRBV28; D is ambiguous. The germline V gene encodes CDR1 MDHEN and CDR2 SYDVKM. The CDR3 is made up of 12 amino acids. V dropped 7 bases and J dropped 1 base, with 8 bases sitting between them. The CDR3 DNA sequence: TGTGCCAGCAATTTGGGTTCCTACGAGCAGTACTTC. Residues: CASNLGSYEQYF.

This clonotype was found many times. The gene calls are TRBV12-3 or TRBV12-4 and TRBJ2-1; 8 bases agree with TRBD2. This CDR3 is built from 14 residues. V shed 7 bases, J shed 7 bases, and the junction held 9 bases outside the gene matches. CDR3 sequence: CASIVAGTRNEQFF. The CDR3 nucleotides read TGTGCCAGCATCGTCGCCGGGACTAGAAATGAGCAGTTCTTC.

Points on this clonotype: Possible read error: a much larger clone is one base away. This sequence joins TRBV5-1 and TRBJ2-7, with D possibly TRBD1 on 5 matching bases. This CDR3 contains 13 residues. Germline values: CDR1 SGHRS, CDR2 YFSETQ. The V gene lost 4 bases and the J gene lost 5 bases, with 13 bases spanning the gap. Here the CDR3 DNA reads TGCGCCAGCAGCCTCTGGACAAGGAACGAGCAGTACTTC. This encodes CASSLWTRNEQYF.

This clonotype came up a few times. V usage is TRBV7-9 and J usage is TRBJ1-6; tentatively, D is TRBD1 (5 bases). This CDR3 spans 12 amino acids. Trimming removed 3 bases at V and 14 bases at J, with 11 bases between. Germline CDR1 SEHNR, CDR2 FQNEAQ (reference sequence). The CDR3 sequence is CASSFSGGALHF. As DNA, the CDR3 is TGTGCCAGCAGCTTCTCGGGAGGGGCCCTCCACTTT. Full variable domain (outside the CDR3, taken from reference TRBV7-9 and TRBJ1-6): DTGVSQNPRHKITKRGQNVTFRCDPISEHNRLYWYRQTLGQGPEFLTYFQNEAQLEKSRLLSDRFSAERPKGSFSTLEIQRTEQGDSAMYLCASSFSGGALHFGNGTRLTVT.

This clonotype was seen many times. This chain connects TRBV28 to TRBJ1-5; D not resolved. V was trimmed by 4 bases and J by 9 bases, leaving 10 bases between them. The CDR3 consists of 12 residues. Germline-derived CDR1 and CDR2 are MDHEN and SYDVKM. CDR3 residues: CASSSSTGPQHF. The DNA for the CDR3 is TGTGCCAGCAGTTCGTCGACGGGGCCCCAGCATTTT.

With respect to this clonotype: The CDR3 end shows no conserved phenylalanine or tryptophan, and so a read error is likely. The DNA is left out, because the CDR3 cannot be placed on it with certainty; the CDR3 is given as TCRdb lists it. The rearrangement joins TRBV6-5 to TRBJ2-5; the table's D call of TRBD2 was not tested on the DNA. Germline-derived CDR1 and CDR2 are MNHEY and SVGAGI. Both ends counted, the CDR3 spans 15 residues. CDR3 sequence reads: CASSYSQAGQETQYI.

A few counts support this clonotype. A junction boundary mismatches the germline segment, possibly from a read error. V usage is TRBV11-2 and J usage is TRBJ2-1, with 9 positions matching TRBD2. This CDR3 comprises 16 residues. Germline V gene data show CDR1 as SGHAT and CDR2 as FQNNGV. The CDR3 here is CASSSPISGGRNEQFF. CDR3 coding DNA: TGTGCCAGTAGCTCTCCGATTAGCGGGGGCCGAAATGAGCAGTTCTTC.

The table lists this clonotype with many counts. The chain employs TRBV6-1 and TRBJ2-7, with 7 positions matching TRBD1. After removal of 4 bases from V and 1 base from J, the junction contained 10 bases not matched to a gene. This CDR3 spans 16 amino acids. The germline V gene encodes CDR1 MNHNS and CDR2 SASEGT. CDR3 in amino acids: CASSGEQGPISYEQYF. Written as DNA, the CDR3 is TGTGCCAGCAGTGGCGAACAGGGGCCGATTTCCTACGAGCAGTACTTC.

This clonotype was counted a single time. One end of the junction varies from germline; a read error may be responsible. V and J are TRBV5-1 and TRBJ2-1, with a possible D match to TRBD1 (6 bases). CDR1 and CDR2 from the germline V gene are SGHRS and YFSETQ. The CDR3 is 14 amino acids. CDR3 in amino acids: CAGSHTRGNNVQFF. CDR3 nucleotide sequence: TGTGCCGGCAGCCATACCAGGGGAAACAATGTGCAGTTCTTC.